The 10 T cell receptor beta chains below come from one sample, sequenced in a study of blood T cell repertoires in COVID-19. Profiled with immunoSEQ multiplex PCR; TCRdb holds only in-frame clones, not every one. This sample has 120,000 to 150,000 clones, with 80% found just once. The sequencing sample was made of peripheral blood. These receptors originate from a woman in her forties or fifties with acute or convalescent COVID-19.

The V call is TRBV13, the J call TRBJ2-7; TRBD2 agrees at 7 bases. The ends lost 3 bases at V and 6 bases at J; junction bases unmatched: 2. CDR1 is PRHDT, CDR2 FYEKMQ, per germline (reference sequence). This CDR3 contains 12 residues. CDR3 nucleotides: TGTGCCAGCAGCTTTGGGGGGGGCGAGCAGTACTTC. Translating gives CASSFGGGEQYF.

The V gene is TRBV6-5, the J gene TRBJ1-5; D unresolved. Germline CDR1 is MNHEY and CDR2 is SVGAGI. The CDR3 loop spans 13 amino acids. The V gene lost 6 bases and the J gene lost 4 bases, with 10 bases spanning the gap. The CDR3 DNA is TGTGCCAGCAGATTCCAGGAAAATCAGCCCCAGCATTTT. It is translated as CASRFQENQPQHF.

V and J are TRBV3-1 (or the pseudogene TRBV3-2) and TRBJ1-3, with a possible D match to TRBD1 (6 bases). V was shortened by 4 bases and J by 6 bases, with 16 bases between the two germline ends. Germline V gene sequence: CDR1 LGHDT, CDR2 YNNKEL (reference sequence). This CDR3 comprises 15 residues. CDR3: CASSLVSGGKNTIYF. CDR3 DNA sequence: TGTGCCAGCAGCCTTGTCTCGGGGGGCAAAAACACCATATATTTT.

This rearrangement joins TRBV24-1 to TRBJ2-1; 11 bases fit TRBD2. This CDR3 is 15 amino acids long. The trim removed 7 bases at V and 9 bases at J, leaving 10 bases unmatched. The germline CDR1 and CDR2 sequences are KGHDR and SFDVKD. CDR3 amino acids: CATRRLAGRSVEQFF. Written as DNA, the CDR3 is TGTGCCACCAGACGACTAGCGGGACGTTCGGTTGAGCAGTTCTTC.

The rearrangement joins TRBV7-9 to TRBJ2-1, with D possibly being TRBD1 (5 bases). The CDR3 has 13 amino acids. V lost 5 bases and J lost 4, with 9 bases in between. Germline-derived CDR1 and CDR2 are SEHNR and FQNEAQ (reference sequence). CDR3 nucleotide sequence: TGTGCCAGCAGCAACCGACAGTACAATGAGCAGTTCTTC. Translation gives CASSNRQYNEQFF.

The V and J genes are TRBV7-3 and TRBJ1-1, with 8 bases fitting TRBD1. Germline assignment: CDR1 SGHTA and CDR2 FQGTGA. The CDR3 loop spans 15 amino acids. The V segment lost 6 bases and the J segment 0 bases; nucleotides outside the gene matches: 6. The CDR3 reads CASSRTGTLNTEAFF. The CDR3 DNA reads TGTGCCAGCAGTCGGACAGGGACCTTGAACACTGAAGCTTTCTTT.

The CDR3 DNA is TGTGCCATCAGTGAAGCGACAGGGTACGGTGGGGCCAACGTCCTGACTTTC. Amino acid sequence: CAISEATGYGGANVLTF. The chain uses TRBV10-3 and TRBJ2-6; 7 positions agree with TRBD1. The CDR3 contains 17 residues. V was pared by 3 bases and J by 3 bases, with 8 bases of the junction left unmatched. In germline, CDR1 is ENHRY, CDR2 SYGVKD.

This clone was counted once. The chain uses TRBV7-8 and TRBJ2-3, with 10 bases identical to TRBD1. CDR3 size: 13 residues. The germline gives CDR1 SGHVS, CDR2 FQNEAQ. Germline trimming cut 11 bases from V and 2 bases from J; bases unmatched to any gene: 4. CDR3 sequence (DNA): TGTGCCGGCGGGACAGGGGACACAGATACGCAGTATTTT. This encodes CAGGTGDTDTQYF.

This chain uses TRBV10-2 with TRBJ1-6, with 8 nucleotides matching TRBD1. Germline values: CDR1 WSHSY, CDR2 SAAADI. The CDR3 loop spans 14 amino acids. V was pared by 6 bases and J by 10 bases, with 8 bases of the junction left unmatched. CDR3 DNA: TGCGCCAGCAGGCGATGGACAGGGCAGTCACCCCTCCACTTT. Protein product: CASRRWTGQSPLHF.

The genes are TRBV7-8 and TRBJ2-1; D is possibly TRBD2 (6 bases). V lost 5 bases and J 2 bases, leaving 13 bases between the germline ends. The CDR3 runs to 15 residues. Germline V lookup: CDR1 SGHVS, CDR2 FQNEAQ. The CDR3 sequence is CASSPTRLAYNEQFF. The CDR3 bases are TGTGCCAGCAGCCCGACCCGACTAGCCTACAATGAGCAGTTCTTC.